What follows are 21 T cell receptor beta chains derived from one specimen sequenced in a study of T-cell memory formation after mild COVID-19 (dated by TCRdb to the early 2020s). The library was built by means of 5' RACE. This sample was sequenced with an Illumina NovaSeq 6000. The public reads were quality trimmed at Q25 with fastp and then assembled into clones with MiXCR by TCRdb, keeping productive beta chains. CDR3 protein sequences are deduplicated, and each keeps its most common genes and DNA. The sample records 200,000 to 250,000 distinct CDR3 sequences, about 27% of which are singletons. The ten largest account for roughly 10% of the sample. Sequences were obtained from PBMCs or a T cell subset sorted from them (not recorded which). All receptors derive from an adult woman who had mild COVID-19 (a few samples of this study predate the infection). The sample titles of this study are shuffled in the database, so cell type and time point are left out; the donor was told from shared clones.

This clonotype was seen more than once but under ten times. The V gene is TRBV12-3 or TRBV12-4, the J gene TRBJ2-3; possible D gene TRBD2, 5 bases. V was cut by 6 bases and J by 5 bases, with 6 bases left in between. This CDR3 has 11 amino acids. CDR3 bases: TGTGCCAGCAGCGGAGGAGATACGCAGTATTTT. Protein product: CASSGGDTQYF.

This chain connects TRBV20-1 to TRBJ2-1, with TRBD1 matching 7 bases. The V and J ends lost 3 bases and 0 bases, in that order; junction bases with no gene match: 11. Germline CDR1 reads DFQATT; CDR2 reads SNEGSKA (reference sequence). This CDR3 has 17 amino acids. This CDR3 reads CSASERDSFLSYNEQFF. In nucleotides, the CDR3 is TGCAGTGCTAGTGAAAGGGACAGCTTCCTCTCCTACAATGAGCAGTTCTTC.

V usage is TRBV20-1 and J usage is TRBJ2-3; the D gene is possibly TRBD2 (7 bases). Looked up from germline, CDR1 is DFQATT and CDR2 is SNEGSKA (reference sequence). CDR3 length: 14 amino acids. V gave up 7 bases and J gave up 5 bases, with 19 bases separating them. The CDR3 is CSGGRGGRIDTQYF. The DNA for the CDR3 is TGCAGTGGCGGTAGGGGGGGCCGTATAGATACGCAGTATTTT.

The CDR3 protein is CASSFYGETQYF. The CDR3 nucleotides are TGTGCCAGCAGCTTTTACGGGGAGACCCAGTACTTC. The genes are TRBV7-3 and TRBJ2-5, with no clear D. The CDR3 is made up of 12 amino acids. V lost 3 bases, J lost 5 bases, and 7 bases lay in between. The germline V gene has CDR1 SGHTA and CDR2 FQGTGA.

The chain uses TRBV20-1 and TRBJ1-2, with no clear D. CDR3 length: 12 residues. Germline lookup yields CDR1 DFQATT and CDR2 SNEGSKA (reference sequence). Trimming pared 6 bases from V and 0 bases from J, leaving 8 bases between. The CDR3 region is CSANGANYGYTF. CDR3 in DNA: TGCAGTGCAAACGGAGCTAACTATGGCTACACCTTC.

This clonotype was observed at least ten times. V gene TRBV12-3 or TRBV12-4 combines with J gene TRBJ2-7; D possibly corresponds to TRBD1 (6 bases). The CDR3 extends over 12 amino acids. Between the trimmed V and J ends, which lost 6 bases and 4 bases, there was a span of 10 bases. The DNA for the CDR3 is TGTGCCAGCAGCGCCAGGGGATACGAGCAGTACTTC. This sequence encodes CASSARGYEQYF.

About this clonotype itself: Germline is not matched at one junction end, which may reflect a read error. V and J are TRBV20-1 and TRBJ2-7, with 12 bases matching TRBD2. Germline V gene sequence: CDR1 DFQATT, CDR2 SNEGSKA (reference sequence). This CDR3 is built from 16 residues. The CDR3 protein is CRARPIETSGSYEQYF. DNA for the CDR3: TGCAGAGCTAGACCAATCGAGACTAGCGGGAGTTACGAGCAGTACTTC.

The rearrangement links TRBV14 to TRBJ2-5; 9 bases agree with TRBD2. The CDR3 loop spans 17 amino acids. Germline V gene sequence: CDR1 SGHDN, CDR2 FVKESK. Losses at the gene ends were 1 base for V and 5 bases for J; bases not matched to a gene: 11. CDR3 DNA sequence: TGTGCCAGCAGCCAAGCCCTCTATAGCGGGGGACGGGAGACCCAGTACTTC. It yields the protein CASSQALYSGGRETQYF. Filled out from reference TRBV14 and TRBJ2-5, the complete variable domain reads EAGVTQFPSHSVIEKGQTVTLRCDPISGHDNLYWYRRVMGKEIKFLLHFVKESKQDESGMPNNRFLAERTGGTYSTLKVQPAELEDSGVYFCASSQALYSGGRETQYFGPGTRLLVL.

The sample holds a few counts of this clonotype. CDR3 amino acids: CASSYGQFEAQHF. The CDR3 DNA reads TGTGCCAGCAGCTATGGACAGTTTGAGGCCCAGCATTTT. This chain links TRBV12-3 or TRBV12-4 with TRBJ1-5, with D possibly TRBD1 on 6 matching bases. The CDR3 contains 13 residues. V dropped 6 bases and J dropped 11 bases, with 17 bases sitting between them.

CDR3 DNA: TGTGCCACCAGTGAAGCCGGGACTAGCGGGAAACAGACCCAGTACTTC. Its translation: CATSEAGTSGKQTQYF. The genes are TRBV24-1 and TRBJ2-5; 13 bases are a match to TRBD2. The CDR3 sequence is 16 residues long. The J segment lost 6 bases and the V segment lost 4 bases, leaving 7 bases of the junction unmatched. Germline lookup yields CDR1 KGHDR and CDR2 SFDVKD.

The table lists this clonotype with a count of one. The J gene is TRBJ1-2, the V gene TRBV5-1, with D possibly being TRBD1 (6 bases). The V end lost 0 bases, the J end lost 8 bases, and 11 bases lay between the germline ends. The CDR3 covers 13 residues. Germline values: CDR1 SGHRS, CDR2 YFSETQ. The CDR3 sequence is CASSLVTGQGYTF. CDR3 DNA: TGCGCCAGCAGCTTGGTGACAGGACAGGGCTACACCTTC.

This clonotype was seen more than once but under ten times. The chain links TRBV7-9 to TRBJ2-5; D is undetermined. The CDR3 has 13 amino acids. In germline, CDR1 is SEHNR, CDR2 FQNEAQ (reference sequence). The ends were cut back, 4 bases at V and 5 bases at J, with 11 bases in the middle. In DNA form, the CDR3 reads TGTGCCAGCAGCTCCTATAACGGGGAGACCCAGTACTTC. Amino acids: CASSSYNGETQYF.

The chain carries TRBV6-6 and TRBJ2-5; 8 bases line up with TRBD1. The CDR3 is 15 residues long. Germline values: CDR1 MNHNY, CDR2 SVGAGI (reference sequence). V was clipped by 7 bases and J by 5 bases; unmatched bases: 12. The CDR3 loop reads CASIRGQGLRETQYF. The DNA for the CDR3 is TGTGCCAGCATCCGAGGACAGGGCCTCCGGGAGACCCAGTACTTC.

This chain joins TRBV7-2 and TRBJ2-3, with no clear D. Trimming removed 5 bases at V and 4 bases at J, with 13 bases between. The CDR3 contains 14 residues. CDR1 and CDR2 (germline): SGHTA, FQGNSA. CDR3 residues: CASSPSRVADTQYF. CDR3 DNA: TGTGCCAGCAGCCCGTCCCGGGTGGCAGATACGCAGTATTTT. Together with reference TRBV7-2 and TRBJ2-3, the CDR3 gives the full variable domain: GAGVSQSPSNKVTEKGKDVELRCDPISGHTALYWYRQSLGQGLEFLIYFQGNSAPDKSGLPSDRFSAERTGGSVSTLTIQRTQQEDSAVYLCASSPSRVADTQYFGPGTRLTVL.

This clonotype has more than one count but fewer than ten. This sequence joins TRBV19 and TRBJ2-7, with D unresolved. Germline CDR1 is LNHDA and CDR2 is SQIVND (reference sequence). CDR3 size: 13 residues. V dropped 6 bases and J dropped 0 bases, with 9 bases sitting between them. The CDR3 sequence is CASRDPSSYEQYF. Written as DNA, the CDR3 is TGTGCCAGTAGGGACCCAAGCTCCTACGAGCAGTACTTC.

This clonotype was seen only a few times. The gene calls are TRBV5-1 and TRBJ2-3; no clear D gene. V was clipped by 0 bases and J by 4 bases, with 6 bases between them. The V gene's germline CDR1 is SGHRS and CDR2 YFSETQ. This CDR3 is 13 amino acids long. The CDR3 here is CASSLEESDTQYF. CDR3 DNA sequence: TGCGCCAGCAGCTTGGAGGAGTCAGATACGCAGTATTTT.

This clonotype was detected only a few times. The V and J genes are TRBV6-5 and TRBJ2-6; TRBD1 matches 8 bases. The CDR3 runs 17 residues. The junction had 11 bases not matched to a gene; V was cut back by 8 bases and J by 2 bases. CDR1 MNHEY and CDR2 SVGAGI come from the germline V gene. CDR3 DNA sequence: TGTGCCAGCCCGCTCCCAGCAGGGGGCCCTGGGGCCAACGTCCTGACTTTC. Protein product: CASPLPAGGPGANVLTF.

This clonotype was seen more than once but under ten times. The chain uses TRBV27 and TRBJ2-1; 7 nucleotides match TRBD2. The CDR3 contains 16 residues. The V and J ends lost 4 bases and 0 bases, in that order; junction bases with no gene match: 6. From germline, CDR1 is MNHEY and CDR2 SMNVEV (reference sequence). The CDR3 DNA follows: TGTGCCAGCAGTTCACAGCGGGGTAGCTCCTACAATGAGCAGTTCTTC. This translates into CASSSQRGSSYNEQFF.

This clonotype was observed a few times. V usage is TRBV20-1 and J usage is TRBJ2-1, with a possible D match to TRBD2 (5 bases). CDR3 length: 15 amino acids. The V gene lost 4 bases and the J gene lost 2 bases, with 15 bases spanning the gap. Germline-derived CDR1 and CDR2 are DFQATT and SNEGSKA (reference sequence). The CDR3 here is CSATLRASPYNEQFF. The CDR3, as DNA: TGCAGTGCTACCCTTAGGGCTAGCCCCTACAATGAGCAGTTCTTC.

This clonotype appeared a few times. This sequence joins TRBV12-3 or TRBV12-4 and TRBJ2-3; 9 nucleotides align to TRBD1. The CDR3 extends over 14 amino acids. The V gene end was trimmed by 2 bases and the J gene end by 4 bases; junction bases not matched to a gene: 1. The CDR3 region is CASSLRTGADTQYF. In DNA form, the CDR3 reads TGTGCCAGCAGTTTACGGACAGGGGCAGATACGCAGTATTTT.

This clonotype was observed a few times. The rearrangement uses TRBV29-1 and TRBJ2-3; D gene unclear. The CDR3 sequence is 12 residues long. From germline, CDR1 is SQVTM and CDR2 ANQGSEA. Trimming cost V 6 bases and J 5 bases, with 12 bases left between them. CDR3 nucleotides: TGCAGCGTGGCCCCCGTGGGAGATACGCAGTATTTT. It translates to CSVAPVGDTQYF.